Detailed here is one T cell receptor (beta chain). The PCR used 60 Vbeta and 13 Jbeta primers. Only in-frame clones appear in the TCRdb table, and some are missing; sequencing was by immunoSEQ multiplex PCR. The sample holds over 200,000 clones, more than 75% seen once. These data belong to a study of cytomegalovirus exposure and HLA in healthy donors. The CDR3 length is 18 residues. Trimming removed 5 bases at V and 6 bases at J, with 25 bases between. Germline V lookup: CDR1 MNHEY, CDR2 SMNVEV (reference sequence). The J gene is TRBJ1-4, the V gene TRBV27, with D maybe TRBD1 (6 bases). Material: PBMCs. The receptor was derived from a human donor in good health. In DNA form, the CDR3 reads TGTGCCAGCAGTACCCGCCGTTTGGGGTCAGGGGCTTATGAAAAACTGTTTTTT. This gives the protein CASSTRRLGSGAYEKLFF.